This T cell receptor (beta chain) stems from a study of blood T cells in healthy people across ages. This CDR3 is built from 15 residues. V was trimmed by 5 bases and J by 10 bases, leaving 24 bases between them. Germline values: CDR1 SGHVS, CDR2 FNYEAQ. Findings and limits, study-wide: Unsorted PBMCs blocked a conclusive comparison of naive and antigen-experienced cells.

Healthy individuals of Caucasian origin from Russia, aged about 6 to 90, served as donors. About this clonotype: No antigen is known for it.

With a J-beta primer mix and a sample-barcoded 5' primer, a second PCR ran about 6 to 11 cycles. From the 5' RACE reads, TCRdb called clonotypes with MiXCR, one entry per CDR3 protein. The data show some 1.5 million distinct CDR3 sequences, 28% seen once. V and J are TRBV7-6 and TRBJ2-7; D may be TRBD2 (6 bases). This sequence originates from a woman aged 25 to 39 in good health. Sequencing input: blood. For the CDR3, the DNA is TGTGCCAGCAGCGCATCGGGACTTGCTTTTGGGATCCAGTACTTC. Its protein is CASSASGLAFGIQYF.